The subject of this entry is one T cell receptor beta chain. Antigen specificity is unknown. Looked up from germline, CDR1 is MDHEN and CDR2 is SYDVKM. CDR3 length: 15 amino acids. V shed 1 base, J shed 4 bases, and the junction held 7 bases outside the gene matches. The sample originates from a study of cytotoxic CD8 clonotypes in ibrutinib-treated CLL. Study-level information: Outcomes included roughly 24 partial and 2 complete responses; after median about 5.5 years, roughly 14 stayed remitted and about twelve progressed.

The assay was immunoSEQ multiplex PCR, and TCRdb's table has in-frame clones only and misses some. The sample has almost 250,000 clones; 70% are singletons. Study results and limitations: Clonality climbed at ibrutinib response, then dropped toward baseline at progression. Patients showed higher baseline clonality than age-matched healthy donors, and it tracked circulating CD8+ T-cell counts.

The sequence came from a human donor with chronic lymphocytic leukemia. The chain employs TRBV28 and TRBJ2-7; 7 positions agree with TRBD2. Source: PBMCs, taken after 24 months of ibrutinib treatment. The CDR3 here is CASSLLSSGRYEQYF. In nucleotides, the CDR3 is TGTGCCAGCAGTTTATTGTCTAGCGGCAGGTACGAGCAGTACTTC.